Listed below are T cell receptor beta chains from one sample, sequenced in a study of control samples from healthy donors and cancer patients. Here immunoSEQ multiplex PCR was the method, and the copy in TCRdb shows in-frame clones only, minus some. Of approximately 150,000 clones listed, 80% to 95% are singletons. The material sequenced was blood. The receptors stem from a man aged 25-45 years in good health. Each CDR3 is given with its conserved first and last residue. The order of the fields is V gene, D gene, clone size, J gene, CDR3 DNA, CDR3 protein. A D gene is named only where the DNA matches it firmly. Clone size is not always given. Where it is, it says once, few, many or a class for expanded clones.

v_gene: TRBV28
d_gene: -
abundance: -
j_gene: TRBJ1-4
CDR3nt: TGTGCCAGCAGTTTAACTGGGAGAACTACTAATGAAAAACTGTTTTTT
CDR3aa: CASSLTGRTTNEKLFF

v_gene: TRBV7-9
d_gene: TRBD1
abundance: -
j_gene: TRBJ2-1
CDR3nt: TGTGCCAGCAGCACTTCGGGACAGGGGTTATATGAGCAGTTCTTC
CDR3aa: CASSTSGQGLYEQFF

v_gene: TRBV19
d_gene: -
abundance: -
j_gene: TRBJ1-2
CDR3nt: TGTGCCAGTAGTATAGCCAGGGGAGACTATGGCTACACCTTC
CDR3aa: CASSIARGDYGYTF

v_gene: TRBV5-1
d_gene: -
abundance: -
j_gene: TRBJ1-1
CDR3nt: TGCGCCAGCAGCTTGGATGGGGGGCGGAACACTGAAGCTTTCTTT
CDR3aa: CASSLDGGRNTEAFF

v_gene: TRBV7-9
d_gene: TRBD2
abundance: -
j_gene: TRBJ2-1
CDR3nt: TGTGCCAGCAGCCCCCAAGCGGGGGATAACTACAATGAGCAGTTCTTC
CDR3aa: CASSPQAGDNYNEQFF

v_gene: TRBV5-1
d_gene: -
abundance: -
j_gene: TRBJ2-7
CDR3nt: TGCGCCAGCAGCTTGGCCCCCAACTACGAGCAGTACTTC
CDR3aa: CASSLAPNYEQYF

v_gene: TRBV10-3
d_gene: -
abundance: -
j_gene: TRBJ2-7
CDR3nt: TGTGCCATCAGTGAGTCGTGGGGGGCTTACGAGCAGTACTTC
CDR3aa: CAISESWGAYEQYF

v_gene: TRBV5-6
d_gene: -
abundance: once
j_gene: TRBJ1-6
CDR3nt: TGTGCCAGCAGCTTGGAGACAGCCTATAATTCACCCCTCCACTTT
CDR3aa: CASSLETAYNSPLHF

v_gene: TRBV7-9
d_gene: -
abundance: -
j_gene: TRBJ1-1
CDR3nt: TGTGCCAGCAGCCCGTCCCGGGACATATCTGAAGCTTTCTTT
CDR3aa: CASSPSRDISEAFF

v_gene: TRBV29-1
d_gene: -
abundance: -
j_gene: TRBJ1-6
CDR3nt: TGCAGCGTTGTGAGGGTAGGTAATTCACCCCTCCACTTT
CDR3aa: CSVVRVGNSPLHF

v_gene: TRBV30
d_gene: -
abundance: -
j_gene: TRBJ2-3
CDR3nt: TGTGCCTGGAGTGGATCCAGGTTTTTCACAGATACGCAGTATTTT
CDR3aa: CAWSGSRFFTDTQYF

v_gene: TRBV19
d_gene: -
abundance: once
j_gene: TRBJ2-3
CDR3nt: TGTGCCAGTAGTATGACCACAGATACGCAGTATTTT
CDR3aa: CASSMTTDTQYF

v_gene: TRBV27
d_gene: -
abundance: -
j_gene: TRBJ1-1
CDR3nt: TGTGCCAGCAGTCCAGATCGCACTGAAGCTTTCTTT
CDR3aa: CASSPDRTEAFF

v_gene: TRBV9
d_gene: -
abundance: -
j_gene: TRBJ1-3
CDR3nt: TGTGCCAGCAGCCGAACAGCGAGCTCTGGAAACACCATATATTTT
CDR3aa: CASSRTASSGNTIYF

v_gene: TRBV7-6
d_gene: TRBD1
abundance: -
j_gene: TRBJ1-1
CDR3nt: TGTGCCAGCAGCTCCGAAACAGGGGGACGGACTGAAGCTTTCTTT
CDR3aa: CASSSETGGRTEAFF

v_gene: TRBV10-2
d_gene: TRBD1
abundance: -
j_gene: TRBJ1-6
CDR3nt: TGCGCCAGCAGTGAGTCCGGGACAGGGTTTAGTAATTCACCCCTCCACTTT
CDR3aa: CASSESGTGFSNSPLHF

v_gene: TRBV29-1
d_gene: -
abundance: -
j_gene: TRBJ1-1
CDR3nt: TGCAGCGTCGCCCAAGACACTGAAGCTTTCTTT
CDR3aa: CSVAQDTEAFF

v_gene: TRBV5-1
d_gene: -
abundance: few
j_gene: TRBJ2-7
CDR3nt: TGCGCCAGCAGCTTGGATCAGGGACCCGAGCAGTACTTC
CDR3aa: CASSLDQGPEQYF

v_gene: TRBV13
d_gene: TRBD2
abundance: -
j_gene: TRBJ2-7
CDR3nt: TGTGCCAGCAGCCAGACTAGCGGGGGGTACGAGCAGTACTTC
CDR3aa: CASSQTSGGYEQYF

v_gene: TRBV24-1
d_gene: TRBD1
abundance: -
j_gene: TRBJ2-3
CDR3nt: TGTGCCACCAGTGATTTGCGCTCGACAGGGGGGACAGATACGCAGTATTTT
CDR3aa: CATSDLRSTGGTDTQYF

v_gene: TRBV28
d_gene: -
abundance: once
j_gene: TRBJ1-3
CDR3nt: TGTGCCAGTTCCGGAAACACCATATATTTT
CDR3aa: CASSGNTIYF

v_gene: TRBV28
d_gene: TRBD1
abundance: once
j_gene: TRBJ2-6
CDR3nt: TGTGCCAGCAGTACCATTAAACAGGGGGCTGTGGCTGGGGCCAACGTCCTGACTTTC
CDR3aa: CASSTIKQGAVAGANVLTF

v_gene: TRBV6-9
d_gene: TRBD1
abundance: -
j_gene: TRBJ1-4
CDR3nt: TGTGCCAGCAGTTATCCCACAGGACAGGGGAATGAAAAACTGTTTTTT
CDR3aa: CASSYPTGQGNEKLFF

v_gene: TRBV28
d_gene: -
abundance: -
j_gene: TRBJ2-7
CDR3nt: TGTGCCAGCAGTTCCCCATCAGGAACCGCCTACGAGCAGTACTTC
CDR3aa: CASSSPSGTAYEQYF

v_gene: TRBV4-2
d_gene: TRBD2
abundance: once
j_gene: TRBJ2-3
CDR3nt: TGTGCCAGCAGCCAAGAGGTTGCTAGCGGGGGGCCCCATACGCAGTATTTT
CDR3aa: CASSQEVASGGPHTQYF

v_gene: TRBV11-2
d_gene: -
abundance: -
j_gene: TRBJ2-7
CDR3nt: TGTGCCAGCAGCTTAGGGTACGACGAGCAGTACTTC
CDR3aa: CASSLGYDEQYF

v_gene: TRBV5-4
d_gene: -
abundance: -
j_gene: TRBJ1-1
CDR3nt: TGTGCCAGCAGCTTGACAGGGCTGAACACTGAAGCTTTCTTT
CDR3aa: CASSLTGLNTEAFF

v_gene: TRBV24-1
d_gene: TRBD2
abundance: -
j_gene: TRBJ2-2
CDR3nt: TGTGCCACCAGTGATGTTTCGGGGGGGCGCAACACCGGGGAGCTGTTTTTT
CDR3aa: CATSDVSGGRNTGELFF

v_gene: TRBV28
d_gene: -
abundance: -
j_gene: TRBJ1-1
CDR3nt: TGTGCCAGCAGTTTAGACACCTTGGACACTGAAGCTTTCTTT
CDR3aa: CASSLDTLDTEAFF

v_gene: TRBV19
d_gene: -
abundance: -
j_gene: TRBJ1-5
CDR3nt: TGTGCCAGTAGTATGATCGGGGATCAGCCCCAGCATTTT
CDR3aa: CASSMIGDQPQHF

v_gene: TRBV4-2
d_gene: TRBD2
abundance: -
j_gene: TRBJ2-3
CDR3nt: TGTGCCAGCAGCCAAGTATTACGGGGGGGCCAGGATACGCAGTATTTT
CDR3aa: CASSQVLRGGQDTQYF

v_gene: TRBV5-6
d_gene: -
abundance: -
j_gene: TRBJ1-5
CDR3nt: TGTGCCAGCAGCTTGGGGGCGGGGGGCAATCAGCCCCAGCATTTT
CDR3aa: CASSLGAGGNQPQHF

v_gene: TRBV5-4
d_gene: TRBD1
abundance: -
j_gene: TRBJ1-2
CDR3nt: TGTGCCAGCAGCTCGACAGGGACCTATGGCTACACCTTC
CDR3aa: CASSSTGTYGYTF

v_gene: TRBV5-4
d_gene: -
abundance: -
j_gene: TRBJ2-4
CDR3nt: TGTGCCAGCAGCTTGGAAGTTTTTGCGGCTCAGTACTTC
CDR3aa: CASSLEVFAAQYF

v_gene: TRBV6-6
d_gene: -
abundance: -
j_gene: TRBJ1-2
CDR3nt: TGTGCCAGCAGTTACTCAGGTGGTTCTAACTATGGCTACACCTTC
CDR3aa: CASSYSGGSNYGYTF

v_gene: TRBV5-1
d_gene: -
abundance: -
j_gene: TRBJ1-6
CDR3nt: TGCGCCAGCAGCCTAGGGAGCAATTCACCCCTCCACTTT
CDR3aa: CASSLGSNSPLHF

v_gene: TRBV5-5
d_gene: -
abundance: -
j_gene: TRBJ1-1
CDR3nt: TGTGCCAGCAGCCAGGACATGAACACTGAAGCTTTCTTT
CDR3aa: CASSQDMNTEAFF

v_gene: TRBV5-4
d_gene: -
abundance: once
j_gene: TRBJ2-1
CDR3nt: TGTGCCAGCAGCTTGGTGGGGGGGCCTGGTAATGAGCAGTTCTTC
CDR3aa: CASSLVGGPGNEQFF

v_gene: TRBV10-3
d_gene: TRBD1
abundance: once
j_gene: TRBJ1-3
CDR3nt: TGTGCCATCAAGGGGGCCCCTGGAAACACCATATATTTT
CDR3aa: CAIKGAPGNTIYF

v_gene: TRBV3-1/TRBV3-2
d_gene: TRBD2
abundance: -
j_gene: TRBJ2-2
CDR3nt: TGTGCCAGCAGCCAGGGCGGGGGGAACACCGGGGAGCTGTTTTTT
CDR3aa: CASSQGGGNTGELFF

v_gene: TRBV7-8
d_gene: -
abundance: -
j_gene: TRBJ2-7
CDR3nt: TGTGCCAGCAGCGAGAACCCGGGTCTCAGCTACGAGCAGTACTTC
CDR3aa: CASSENPGLSYEQYF

v_gene: TRBV5-5
d_gene: -
abundance: -
j_gene: TRBJ1-5
CDR3nt: TGTGCCAGCAGCTTCAGGGCGGTCGATCAGCCCCAGCATTTT
CDR3aa: CASSFRAVDQPQHF

v_gene: TRBV14
d_gene: TRBD1
abundance: once
j_gene: TRBJ2-3
CDR3nt: TGTGCCAGCAGCCCGGGACAGCCGAGCACAGATACGCAGTATTTT
CDR3aa: CASSPGQPSTDTQYF

v_gene: TRBV3-1/TRBV3-2
d_gene: TRBD1
abundance: -
j_gene: TRBJ2-7
CDR3nt: TGTGCCAGCAGCCCCACTACAGGGGGCTACGAGCAGTACTTC
CDR3aa: CASSPTTGGYEQYF

v_gene: TRBV30
d_gene: -
abundance: once
j_gene: TRBJ2-3
CDR3nt: TGTGCCTGGACAAGTGGGGGGGCGGCAGATACGCAGTATTTT
CDR3aa: CAWTSGGAADTQYF